Following are 26 T cell receptor beta chains from one sample sequenced in a study of cytomegalovirus exposure and HLA in healthy donors. It was with 60 Vbeta and 13 Jbeta primers that the PCR ran. Sequencing used immunoSEQ multiplex PCR; TCRdb keeps in-frame clones, though not all of them. The sample shows about 160,000 clones, 80% to 90% of them seen only once. Sequencing was carried out using PBMCs. These TCRs come from a woman aged 25-40 years in good health and CMV-seropositive.

The chain employs TRBV29-1 and TRBJ1-1; D is uncertain. Per the germline V gene, CDR1 is SQVTM and CDR2 is ANQGSEA. The germline V and J ends were trimmed by 4 bases and 9 bases, with 9 bases remaining between them. This CDR3 comprises 10 residues. The CDR3 sequence is CSVAAGKAFF. The CDR3, as DNA: TGCAGCGTTGCGGCAGGTAAAGCTTTCTTT.

In this sample, this clone turned up a few times. The chain couples TRBV19 to TRBJ1-1; unclear D gene. Germline V CDR1 and CDR2: LNHDA, SQIVND (reference sequence). V was cut by 8 bases and J by 4 bases, with 11 bases left in between. The CDR3 length is 12 residues. CDR3 in amino acids: CASFRLGTEAFF. CDR3 in DNA: TGTGCCAGTTTCCGCCTAGGCACTGAAGCTTTCTTT.

This clone was observed once. This sequence joins TRBV19 and TRBJ2-5, with 8 bases aligning to TRBD1. The CDR3 length is 15 residues. CDR1 is LNHDA and CDR2 is SQIVND in the germline V gene (reference sequence). J was trimmed by 2 bases and V by 4 bases; bases with no gene match: 6. The CDR3 here is CASSTGTGRQETQYF. DNA for the CDR3: TGTGCCAGTAGTACCGGGACAGGTCGTCAAGAGACCCAGTACTTC.

V usage is TRBV30 and J usage is TRBJ2-1; 7 bases match TRBD1. V lost 3 bases and J lost 8; bases outside the gene matches: 10. This CDR3 has 14 amino acids. Germline values: CDR1 GTSNPN, CDR2 SVGIG (reference sequence). CDR3 nucleotide sequence: TGTGCCTGGAGCACAGGGGATGGATGGGATGAGCAGTTCTTC. It is translated as CAWSTGDGWDEQFF.

V and J are TRBV18 and TRBJ1-2; D unclear. Per the germline V gene, CDR1 is KGHSH and CDR2 is LQKENI. CDR3 length: 14 residues. Trimming stripped 3 bases from V and 5 bases from J, with 13 bases between. The CDR3, as DNA: TGTGCCAGCTCACCTGGGCTTGAGTTGTATGGCTACACCTTC. Its translation is CASSPGLELYGYTF.

The chain couples TRBV7-2 to TRBJ1-6, with 7 bases identical to TRBD1. V shed 1 base and J 7 bases; nucleotides not matched to a gene: 4. CDR1 and CDR2 from the germline V gene are SGHTA and FQGNSA. CDR3 size: 15 residues. The CDR3 sequence is CASSLETGWNSPLHF. The CDR3 DNA reads as TGTGCCAGCAGCTTAGAGACAGGGTGGAATTCACCCCTCCACTTT.

A few counts support this clone. Other nucleotide sequences in the sample specify the same CDR3. The chain recombines TRBV6-1 with TRBJ1-1; 7 bases agree with TRBD1. Germline trimming cut 6 bases from V and 2 bases from J; bases unmatched to any gene: 9. Germline CDR1 reads MNHNS; CDR2 reads SASEGT. The CDR3 runs to 15 residues. DNA for the CDR3: TGTGCCAGCAGGGACCGGGACAGAGTTAACACTGAAGCTTTCTTT. Translation gives CASRDRDRVNTEAFF.

The chain employs TRBV19 and TRBJ1-2; D not resolved. Between the trimmed V and J ends, which lost 5 bases and 2 bases, there was a span of 12 bases. The CDR3 runs 14 residues. CDR1 is LNHDA and CDR2 is SQIVND in the germline V gene (reference sequence). DNA for the CDR3: TGTGCCAGTAGTCGGGAGACACCGAACTATGGCTACACCTTC. Protein sequence: CASSRETPNYGYTF.

DNA for the CDR3: TGCGCCAGCAGCCAAGGGACCGGGACAGTTTCACCCCTCCACTTT. Its protein product is CASSQGTGTVSPLHF. The chain joins TRBV4-3 to TRBJ1-6; TRBD1 agrees at 7 bases. Germline V gene lookup returns CDR1 LGHNA and CDR2 YSLEER. Germline trimming cut 1 base from V and 9 bases from J; bases unmatched to any gene: 6. The CDR3 runs to 15 residues.

The rearrangement uses TRBV6-4 and TRBJ1-5; no clear D. Germline CDR1 and CDR2: MRHNA and SNTAGT. The CDR3 is made up of 15 amino acids. V was shortened by 3 bases and J by 3 bases, with 12 bases between the two germline ends. The CDR3 nucleotides are TGTGCCAGCAGTGAAGGAGCGGGTTCCAATCAGCCCCAGCATTTT. Its translation: CASSEGAGSNQPQHF.

The rearrangement uses TRBV4-2 and TRBJ2-5; the match to TRBD2 covers 8 bases. The V segment lost 4 bases and the J segment 5 bases; nucleotides outside the gene matches: 9. The length of the CDR3 is 15 residues. Germline V lookup: CDR1 LGHNA, CDR2 YNFKEQ. CDR3 sequence (DNA): TGTGCCAGCAGCCCTGGGACGGGGGGGCGGGAGACCCAGTACTTC. It encodes CASSPGTGGRETQYF.

This chain joins TRBV29-1 and TRBJ1-6; TRBD1 might be the D (6 bases). Germline V lookup: CDR1 SQVTM, CDR2 ANQGSEA. The CDR3 loop spans 14 amino acids. V lost 2 bases to trimming and J lost 7 bases, with 12 bases between them. Here the CDR3 DNA reads TGCAGCGTTGAATACAGGGCGAAGAATTCACCCCTCCACTTT. The encoded protein is CSVEYRAKNSPLHF.

The chain carries TRBV7-3 and TRBJ2-1; a weak D match, TRBD1 (5 bases). V lost 6 bases and J 13 bases, leaving 13 bases between the germline ends. Germline V CDR1 and CDR2: SGHTA, FQGTGA. The CDR3 runs to 11 residues. The CDR3 sequence is CASRLAGHQFF. CDR3 sequence (DNA): TGTGCCAGCAGGTTGGCAGGACATCAGTTCTTC.

The chain uses TRBV7-9 and TRBJ2-7; 7 bases align to TRBD1. Trimming at V came to 5 bases and at J to 0 bases, leaving 7 bases not matched to a gene. The CDR3 has 15 amino acids. Germline CDR1 reads SEHNR; CDR2 reads FQNEAQ (reference sequence). The CDR3 spells CASSVGTVSSYEQYF. The CDR3 bases are TGTGCCAGCAGCGTTGGGACAGTTAGCTCCTACGAGCAGTACTTC. Full variable domain (remainder filled in from reference TRBV7-9 and TRBJ2-7): DTGVSQNPRHKITKRGQNVTFRCDPISEHNRLYWYRQTLGQGPEFLTYFQNEAQLEKSRLLSDRFSAERPKGSFSTLEIQRTEQGDSAMYLCASSVGTVSSYEQYFGPGTRLTVT.

This clone was seen only once. The chain links TRBV7-2 to TRBJ2-7, with D perhaps matching TRBD1 (5 bases). The V gene lost 1 base and the J gene lost 7 bases, with 11 bases spanning the gap. This CDR3 region has 13 residues. Germline CDR1 reads SGHTA; CDR2 reads FQGNSA. The CDR3 nucleotides read TGTGCCAGCAGCTTAGGCAGGGTAGGGGAGCAGTACTTC. The encoded protein is CASSLGRVGEQYF.

J is TRBJ1-5 and V is TRBV12-5; the match to TRBD1 covers 9 bases. V lost 3 bases, J lost 7 bases, and 10 bases stayed unmatched. CDR3 length: 16 residues. The germline V gene encodes CDR1 LGHNT and CDR2 FRNRAP. The DNA for the CDR3 is TGTGCTAGTGGTTTTGGCCCGGACAGGGGCCAGCAGCCCCAGCATTTT. Translated, it gives CASGFGPDRGQQPQHF.

The chain couples TRBV6-1 to TRBJ1-5; TRBD1 is a possible D gene (6 bases). Germline loops: CDR1 MNHNS, CDR2 SASEGT. The CDR3 has 15 amino acids. Trimming pared 3 bases from V and 2 bases from J, leaving 11 bases between. This CDR3 is CASSDPDRRNQPQHF. The DNA for the CDR3 is TGTGCCAGCAGTGACCCGGACAGACGCAATCAGCCCCAGCATTTT.

The chain is built from TRBV29-1 and TRBJ1-2, with TRBD1 identical over 7 bases. V dropped 6 bases and J dropped 5; count of bases not matched to a gene: 3. Germline V gives CDR1 SQVTM, CDR2 ANQGSEA. The CDR3 totals 11 residues. For the CDR3, the DNA is TGCAGCGTACGGGACAGTTATGGCTACACCTTC. Residues: CSVRDSYGYTF.

This clone came up once. The chain recombines TRBV30 with TRBJ1-1; TRBD1 matches 7 bases. The CDR3 loop spans 11 amino acids. Germline CDR1 and CDR2: GTSNPN and SVGIG (reference sequence). The V and J ends lost 8 bases and 10 bases, in that order; junction bases with no gene match: 10. The CDR3 region has the DNA TGTGCCGGCAGACAGGGAGAGTCAGCTTTCTTT. This sequence encodes CAGRQGESAFF.

The V gene is TRBV13, the J gene TRBJ2-5, with D perhaps matching TRBD2 (7 bases). Matching the DNA end better, TRBJ2-7 makes the J call doubtful. Germline values: CDR1 PRHDT, CDR2 FYEKMQ (reference sequence). The CDR3 extends over 14 amino acids. CDR3: CASSLGRGAGEQYF. CDR3 nucleotide sequence: TGTGCCAGCAGCTTAGGCCGGGGGGCGGGCGAGCAGTACTTC.

The chain carries TRBV19 and TRBJ1-1; no definite D call. The length of the CDR3 is 12 residues. V was pared by 8 bases and J by 1 base, with 8 bases between. Germline CDR1 reads LNHDA; CDR2 reads SQIVND (reference sequence). The CDR3 sequence: CASRTANTEAFF. The CDR3, as DNA: TGTGCCAGTCGAACAGCGAACACTGAAGCTTTCTTT.

This clone was seen once. The J gene is TRBJ1-2, the V gene TRBV7-2; D perhaps matches TRBD1 (5 bases). The germline gives CDR1 SGHTA, CDR2 FQGNSA. The CDR3 contains 13 residues. Trimming left V 2 bases short and J 7 bases short, with 11 bases between. CDR3 sequence reads: CASSLNSGGGYTF. For the CDR3, the DNA is TGTGCCAGCAGCTTAAATTCCGGGGGTGGCTACACCTTC.

In DNA form, the CDR3 reads TGTGCCAGCAGCCTCGACAGAACTGGAAACACCATATATTTT. Its protein product is CASSLDRTGNTIYF. The chain recombines TRBV6-1 with TRBJ1-3; tentative D call: TRBD1 (5 bases). Per germline, CDR1 MNHNS and CDR2 SASEGT. Trimming stripped 6 bases from V and 2 bases from J, with 11 bases between. This CDR3 is 14 amino acids long.

V is TRBV14 and J is TRBJ2-4; 7 nucleotides agree with TRBD2. The CDR3 length is 15 residues. CDR1 SGHDN and CDR2 FVKESK come from the germline V gene. Germline trimming cut 1 base from V and 6 bases from J; bases unmatched to any gene: 6. For the CDR3, the DNA is TGTGCCAGCAGCCAAGGGACGGGGGGTCGAAACATTCAGTACTTC. Translating gives CASSQGTGGRNIQYF.

The chain has TRBV7-2 and TRBJ2-3; weak D call: TRBD1 (5 bases). Germline V CDR1 and CDR2: SGHTA, FQGNSA. Trimming removed 5 bases from V and 2 bases from J, with 14 bases in between. This CDR3 comprises 15 residues. The CDR3 DNA reads TGTGCCAGCAGCCCTTGGGGCGATGCCACAGATACGCAGTATTTT. Its protein is CASSPWGDATDTQYF.

This clone has more than one count but fewer than ten. The chain couples TRBV19 to TRBJ2-7; TRBD1 matches 9 bases. The CDR3 extends over 15 amino acids. J gave up 3 bases and V 6 bases, and 9 bases lay outside the gene matches. CDR1 and CDR2 from the germline V gene are LNHDA and SQIVND (reference sequence). DNA for the CDR3: TGTGCCAGTAGCGGCACCGGGACAGGGCTCTACGAGCAGTACTTC. This sequence encodes CASSGTGTGLYEQYF.